The 10 T cell receptor beta chains below come from one sample, sequenced in a study of T cell responses to AZD1222 COVID-19 vaccine. Only in-frame clones appear in the TCRdb table, and some are missing; sequencing was by immunoSEQ multiplex PCR. The data show under 140,000 clones, 88% seen once. The starting material was peripheral blood, obtained on day 0 of AZD1222 vaccination. These receptors were collected from an adult in good health.

The chain combines TRBV18 with TRBJ2-1; D call uncertain. V was pared by 3 bases and J by 3 bases, with 12 bases between. Per the germline V gene, CDR1 is KGHSH and CDR2 is LQKENI. This CDR3 is 15 amino acids long. CDR3 amino acids: CASSPSAWYYNEQFF. The CDR3 DNA is TGTGCCAGCTCACCTAGTGCCTGGTACTACAATGAGCAGTTCTTC.

In its sample, this clone was seen once. The rearrangement uses TRBV10-2 and TRBJ2-2; tentative D call: TRBD1 (5 bases). V lost 7 bases and J 6 bases, leaving 12 bases between the germline ends. Germline CDR1 is WSHSY and CDR2 is SAAADI. The CDR3 runs to 13 residues. The CDR3 DNA sequence: TGCGCCAGCACCCCCACAGGATCCGGGGAGCTGTTTTTT. Protein: CASTPTGSGELFF.

About this clone itself: Other DNA sequences in this specimen translate into the identical CDR3. CDR3 region: CAWSVRANYGYTF. Written as DNA, the CDR3 is TGTGCCTGGAGTGTACGGGCAAACTATGGCTACACCTTC. The chain links TRBV30 to TRBJ1-2; D is unresolved. Trimming pared 0 bases from V and 2 bases from J, leaving 7 bases between. The CDR3 contains 13 residues. Per germline, CDR1 GTSNPN and CDR2 SVGIG (reference sequence).

The chain couples TRBV19 to TRBJ2-7; 7 bases map to TRBD1. The germline CDR1 and CDR2 sequences are LNHDA and SQIVND (reference sequence). The CDR3 length is 14 residues. After removal of 5 bases from V and 1 base from J, the junction contained 5 bases not matched to a gene. The CDR3: CASSAWGQSYEQYF. The CDR3 coding sequence is TGTGCCAGTAGTGCCTGGGGACAGTCCTACGAGCAGTACTTC.

This chain connects TRBV5-5 to TRBJ1-4; 8 nucleotides agree with TRBD1. The CDR3 spans 15 residues. The V gene's germline CDR1 is SGHKS and CDR2 YYEKEE (reference sequence). Trimming removed 5 bases from V and 0 bases from J; junction bases left unmatched: 3. CDR3 amino acids: CASSWDRPTNEKLFF. CDR3 bases: TGTGCCAGCAGTTGGGACAGGCCAACTAATGAAAAACTGTTTTTT.

The chain uses TRBV3-1 (or the pseudogene TRBV3-2) and TRBJ2-2; TRBD1 agrees at 9 bases. CDR3 length: 16 residues. The germline gives CDR1 LGHDT, CDR2 YNNKEL (reference sequence). The junction had 5 bases not matched to a gene; V was cut back by 1 base and J by 5 bases. CDR3 residues: CASSQVPGQGTGELFF. CDR3 DNA: TGTGCCAGCAGCCAAGTTCCGGGACAGGGAACCGGGGAGCTGTTTTTT.

This clone was counted between two and nine times. The chain uses TRBV11-2 and TRBJ1-1; no clear D gene. The CDR3 is 13 amino acids. V lost 6 bases, J lost 0 bases, and 8 bases lay in between. The germline CDR1 and CDR2 sequences are SGHAT and FQNNGV. The DNA for the CDR3 is TGTGCCAGCAGATCGATCCTGAACACTGAAGCTTTCTTT. Its translation is CASRSILNTEAFF.

This clone showed up just a few times. The V call is TRBV5-8, the J call TRBJ1-6; D is unclear. V lost 1 base and J lost 7, with 18 bases in between. CDR1 and CDR2 (germline): SGHTS, YDEGEE. CDR3 size: 17 residues. This chain's CDR3 is CASSLLVRGLRNSPLHF. The CDR3 nucleotides are TGTGCCAGCAGCTTGTTAGTACGGGGATTACGGAATTCACCCCTCCACTTT.

This chain uses TRBV7-8 with TRBJ2-7; 9 positions agree with TRBD2. J gave up 9 bases and V 1 base, and 7 bases lay outside the gene matches. This CDR3 has 14 residues. Germline V gene data show CDR1 as SGHVS and CDR2 as FQNEAQ. CDR3 coding DNA: TGTGCCAGCAGCTTAGTTGCGGGAGGGCGTGTGCAGTACTTC. Protein: CASSLVAGGRVQYF.

In nucleotides, the CDR3 is TGTGCCAGCAGCCTCCGGGACACCTTCTCCTACGAGCAGTACTTC. This encodes CASSLRDTFSYEQYF. V usage is TRBV11-2 and J usage is TRBJ2-7; maybe TRBD1 (6 bases). CDR3 length equals 15 residues. V lost 5 bases and J 0 bases, leaving 14 bases between the germline ends. CDR1 and CDR2 (germline): SGHAT, FQNNGV. The full variable domain, its missing parts supplied by reference TRBV11-2 and TRBJ2-7, is EAGVAQSPRYKIIEKRQSVAFWCNPISGHATLYWYQQILGQGPKLLIQFQNNGVVDDSQLPKDRFSAERLKGVDSTLKIQPAKLEDSAVYLCASSLRDTFSYEQYFGPGTRLTVT.